Presented here are 12 T cell receptor beta chains from one specimen sequenced in a study of multiple sclerosis patients with progressive multifocal leukoencephalopathy. Time point here: more than ten months of natalizumab therapy. Assay used: immunoSEQ multiplex PCR; TCRdb lists only in-frame clones, some missing. The data contain 26,000 or so clones, less than 95% of them singletons. The sample here was PBMCs, taken from a patient treated with natalizumab. These receptors all stem from a man under 40 with multiple sclerosis.

V usage is TRBV27 and J usage is TRBJ1-2; D ambiguous. Germline V gene data show CDR1 as MNHEY and CDR2 as SMNVEV (reference sequence). This CDR3 spans 14 amino acids. Trimming removed 2 bases at V and 6 bases at J, with 13 bases between. The CDR3 protein is CASSLTPFYDGYTF. The CDR3 bases are TGTGCCAGCAGTTTAACACCCTTCTATGATGGCTACACCTTC.

V and J are TRBV5-4 and TRBJ2-3; no clear D. Trimming stripped 5 bases from V and 4 bases from J, with 11 bases between. CDR3 size: 13 residues. In germline, CDR1 is SGHNT, CDR2 YYREEE (reference sequence). CDR3 nucleotides: TGTGCCAGCAGTAAAAGTAGCCCAGATACGCAGTATTTT. This codes for CASSKSSPDTQYF. The whole variable domain, filled in from reference TRBV5-4 and TRBJ2-3, reads ETGVTQSPTHLIKTRGQQVTLRCSSQSGHNTVSWYQQALGQGPQFIFQYYREEENGRGNFPPRFSGLQFPNYSSELNVNALELDDSALYLCASSKSSPDTQYFGPGTRLTVL.

The CDR3 loop reads CASGRDRTNEKLFF. The CDR3 DNA reads TGCGCCAGCGGCCGGGACAGGACTAATGAAAAACTGTTTTTT. The gene calls are TRBV10-1 and TRBJ1-4; the match to TRBD1 covers 8 bases. V lost 8 bases, J lost 2 bases, and 4 bases stayed unmatched. The germline gives CDR1 WNHNN, CDR2 SYGVQD (reference sequence). CDR3 length equals 14 residues.

V usage is TRBV6-4 and J usage is TRBJ2-5; the D gene is possibly TRBD1 (7 bases). Germline CDR1 MRHNA, CDR2 SNTAGT. The V and J ends lost 7 bases and 5 bases respectively, with 20 bases between them. The CDR3 has 15 amino acids. CDR3 sequence: CASIILGGRGETQYF. CDR3 DNA: TGTGCCAGCATCATCCTGGGAGGCAGGGGGGAGACCCAGTACTTC.

Note on this clone: A junction end diverges from the germline sequence, so it may reflect a read error. This same CDR3 is encoded by further DNA sequences in the sample. The gene calls are TRBV10-2 and TRBJ2-1, with TRBD2 matching 11 bases. This CDR3 spans 14 amino acids. The germline V gene has CDR1 WSHSY and CDR2 SAAADI. The CDR3 spells CASSRASGRPRLIF. CDR3 coding DNA: TGCGCCAGCAGTCGCGCTAGCGGGAGGCCCAGACTGATCTTC.

This clone was detected once. The genes are TRBV21-1 and TRBJ1-1; TRBD1, the table's D call, lacks a check against the DNA. TRBV21-1 counts as a pseudogene. This CDR3 contains 15 residues. The CDR3 reads CASSKSDRGNTEAFF. For the CDR3, the DNA is TGTGCCAGCAGCAAATCGGACAGGGGGAACACTGAAGCTTTCTTT.

The chain joins TRBV5-4 to TRBJ2-2, with 7 bases aligning to TRBD1. Germline V CDR1 and CDR2: SGHNT, YYREEE (reference sequence). This CDR3 region has 14 residues. V lost 4 bases, J lost 6 bases, and 6 bases stayed unmatched. The CDR3 region is CASSRRQGAGELFF. The CDR3, as DNA: TGTGCCAGCAGCCGGCGTCAGGGGGCCGGGGAGCTGTTTTTT.

This rearrangement joins TRBV11-2 to TRBJ2-1; no firm D call. The V end lost 2 bases, the J end lost 13 bases, and 9 bases lay between the germline ends. Germline lookup yields CDR1 SGHAT and CDR2 FQNNGV. This CDR3 is built from 11 residues. In DNA form, the CDR3 reads TGTGCCAGCAGCTTACTGAGTTCTCAGTTCTTC. The encoded protein is CASSLLSSQFF.

This chain uses TRBV7-2 with TRBJ1-1; D gene uncertain. This CDR3 comprises 13 residues. V was shortened by 8 bases and J by 5 bases, with 15 bases between the two germline ends. The germline CDR1 and CDR2 sequences are SGHTA and FQGNSA. The CDR3 coding sequence is TGTGCCAGCGGCGGCAGGCGTGGGACTGAAGCTTTCTTT. Amino acid sequence: CASGGRRGTEAFF.

The V and J genes are TRBV29-1 and TRBJ1-1; D call uncertain. V gave up 6 bases and J gave up 7 bases, with 12 bases separating them. In germline, CDR1 is SQVTM, CDR2 ANQGSEA. This CDR3 contains 11 residues. Here the CDR3 reads CSVDPVDEAFF. The CDR3, as DNA: TGCAGCGTCGACCCGGTGGATGAAGCTTTCTTT.

The gene calls are TRBV7-2 and TRBJ1-2; D possibly corresponds to TRBD1 (5 bases). CDR1 and CDR2 from the germline V gene are SGHTA and FQGNSA. V dropped 6 bases and J dropped 4 bases, with 15 bases sitting between them. The CDR3 consists of 14 residues. This chain's CDR3 is CASRSQAQTYGYTF. In nucleotides, the CDR3 is TGTGCCAGCAGGTCACAGGCACAGACCTATGGCTACACCTTC.

The rearrangement uses TRBV10-3 and TRBJ2-7, with D perhaps TRBD2 (6 bases). Germline loops: CDR1 ENHRY, CDR2 SYGVKD. Trimming cost V 8 bases and J 2 bases, with 10 bases left between them. The length of the CDR3 is 12 residues. CDR3 in DNA: TGTGCCATCGCCGGGAGCCCCTACGAGCAGTACTTC. Translation: CAIAGSPYEQYF.